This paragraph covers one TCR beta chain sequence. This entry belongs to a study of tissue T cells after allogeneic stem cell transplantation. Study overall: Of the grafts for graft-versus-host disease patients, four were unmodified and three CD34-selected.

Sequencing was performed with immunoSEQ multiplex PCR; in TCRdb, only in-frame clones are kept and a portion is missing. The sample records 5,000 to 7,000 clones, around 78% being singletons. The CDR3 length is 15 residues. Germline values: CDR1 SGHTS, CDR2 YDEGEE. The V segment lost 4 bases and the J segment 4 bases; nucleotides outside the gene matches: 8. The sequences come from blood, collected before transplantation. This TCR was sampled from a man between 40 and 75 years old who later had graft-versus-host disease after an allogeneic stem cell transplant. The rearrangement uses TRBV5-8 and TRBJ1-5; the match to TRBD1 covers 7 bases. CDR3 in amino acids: CASSRGTAQNQPQHF. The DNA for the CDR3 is TGTGCCAGCAGCCGGGGGACAGCACAAAATCAGCCCCAGCATTTT.